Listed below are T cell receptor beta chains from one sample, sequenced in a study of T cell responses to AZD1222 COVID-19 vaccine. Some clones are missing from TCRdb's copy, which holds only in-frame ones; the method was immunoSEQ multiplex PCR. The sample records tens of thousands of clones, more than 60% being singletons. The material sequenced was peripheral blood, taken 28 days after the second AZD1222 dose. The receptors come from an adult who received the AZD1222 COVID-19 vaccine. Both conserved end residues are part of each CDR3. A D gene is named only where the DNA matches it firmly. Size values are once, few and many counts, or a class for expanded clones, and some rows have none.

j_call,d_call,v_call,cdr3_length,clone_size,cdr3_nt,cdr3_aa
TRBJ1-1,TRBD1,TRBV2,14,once,TGTGCCAGCAGTGTCAGGGGGCGGGACACTGAAGCTTTCTTT,CASSVRGRDTEAFF
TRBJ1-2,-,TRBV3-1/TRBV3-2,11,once,TGTGCCAGCAGCCAGGGCTATGGCTACACCTTC,CASSQGYGYTF
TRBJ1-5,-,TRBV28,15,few,TGTGCCAGCAGTTCCCCGCGGCAGGGATCTCAGCCCCAGCATTTT,CASSSPRQGSQPQHF
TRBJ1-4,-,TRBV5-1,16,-,TGCGCCAGCAGCATCTCCCCGCCAGGAACTAATGAAAAACTGTTTTTT,CASSISPPGTNEKLFF
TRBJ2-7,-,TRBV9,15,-,TGTGCCAGCAGCGTATTCCCAGCGGGCTCCTACGAGCAGTACTTC,CASSVFPAGSYEQYF
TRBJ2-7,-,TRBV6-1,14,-,TGTGCCAGCAGTGAGGACGGCTCTTTCTACGAGCAGTACTTC,CASSEDGSFYEQYF
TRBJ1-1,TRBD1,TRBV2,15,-,TGTGCCAGCAGTGAACGGGCCCAGGGGGCGGGTGAAGCTTTCTTT,CASSERAQGAGEAFF
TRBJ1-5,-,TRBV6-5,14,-,TGTGCCAGCAGTTACTTTGGCAGGGATGAGCCCCAGCATTTT,CASSYFGRDEPQHF
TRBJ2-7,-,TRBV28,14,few,TGTGCCAGCTCGGACACCCCCCAGAAGTACGAGCAGTACTTC,CASSDTPQKYEQYF
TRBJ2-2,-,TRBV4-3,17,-,TGCGCCAGCAGCCACCTGACTGGCCTTGGAGGCACCGGGGAGCTGTTTTTT,CASSHLTGLGGTGELFF
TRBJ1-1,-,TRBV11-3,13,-,TGTGCCAGCAGCTTAGGGAGGGAGACACAAGCTTTCTTT,CASSLGRETQAFF
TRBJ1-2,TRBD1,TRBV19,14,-,TGTGCCAGTAGTATCTCGGCAGGGGGATATCGCTACACCTTC,CASSISAGGYRYTF
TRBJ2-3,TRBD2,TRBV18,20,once,TGTGCCAGCTCACCGAGCCCCCAGCGGGGGGCCCCTTCTAGCACAGATACGCAGTATTTT,CASSPSPQRGAPSSTDTQYF
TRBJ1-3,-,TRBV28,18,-,TGTGCCAGCAGTACCGCCGGGCGGTGGCAGGACTCTGGAAACACCATATATTTT,CASSTAGRWQDSGNTIYF
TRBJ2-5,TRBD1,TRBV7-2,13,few,TGTGCCAGCAACAGGGACAGACAAGAGACCCAGTACTTC,CASNRDRQETQYF